This TCR beta chain was recovered during a study of blood T cells in healthy people across ages. This clonotype was found a few times. As yet, its antigen is unknown. Whole-study results and caveats: Across the age range, TCR beta diversity per million T cells fell in a roughly linear way.

A sample-barcoded 5' primer and a J-beta primer mix were used in a second PCR of roughly 7 to 11 cycles. A template-switch adaptor that had 12 random nucleotides put a tag on each cDNA molecule. TCRdb re-analysed the 5' RACE reads in MiXCR, keeping a single row per CDR3 protein. Among fewer than 2,000,000 distinct CDR3 sequences listed, around 42% were seen once. This receptor was identified in a human donor in good health. The specimen sequenced was blood.

The CDR3 sequence: CASSVGGRQPQHF. CDR3 DNA: TGTGCCAGCAGCGTAGGGGGTCGTCAGCCCCAGCATTTT. The rearrangement uses TRBV9 and TRBJ1-5; D not resolved. Germline V gives CDR1 SGDLS, CDR2 YYNGEE. The CDR3 consists of 13 residues. Trimming cost V 0 bases and J 6 bases, with 7 bases left between them.